These 5 T cell receptor beta chains were sequenced from one sample in a study of blood T cell repertoires in COVID-19. TCRdb keeps only in-frame clones here, not all; method: immunoSEQ multiplex PCR. The sample yields some 42,000 clones, 88% seen once. Material: peripheral blood. The receptor source for this set is a human donor in a cohort sampled during active COVID-19.

V is TRBV9 and J is TRBJ1-1, with no clear D. V shed 4 bases and J shed 0 bases, with 13 bases lying between them. There are 15 residues in the CDR3. Looked up from germline, CDR1 is SGDLS and CDR2 is YYNGEE. The CDR3 DNA sequence: TGTGCCAGCAGCCCACGAGTTGAATTGAACACTGAAGCTTTCTTT. Translation: CASSPRVELNTEAFF.

This clone was detected only once. A single base separates this from a much larger clone, so it may be a read error. The same CDR3 arises from other DNA sequences in this sample as well. The chain couples TRBV5-1 to TRBJ1-3, with unresolved D. CDR3 length: 15 amino acids. Germline-derived CDR1 and CDR2 are SGHRS and YFSETQ. CDR3 region: CASSLAGHSGNTIYF. The CDR3 DNA reads as TGCGCCAGCAGCTTGGCAGGCCACTCTGGAAACACTATATATTTT.

This sequence joins TRBV25-1 and TRBJ1-1, with TRBD1 as a possible D gene (6 bases). There are 15 residues in the CDR3. Per germline, CDR1 MGHDK and CDR2 SYGVNS. The germline V and J ends were trimmed by 1 base and 7 bases, with 16 bases remaining between them. The CDR3 is CASSELRGAGDEAFF. CDR3 coding DNA: TGTGCCAGCAGTGAATTGAGAGGGGCAGGGGATGAAGCTTTCTTT.

A few counts support this clone. V and J are TRBV5-1 and TRBJ2-2, with 8 positions matching TRBD1. CDR1 and CDR2 from the germline V gene are SGHRS and YFSETQ. CDR3 length: 16 amino acids. V dropped 0 bases and J dropped 3; count of bases not matched to a gene: 4. In DNA form, the CDR3 reads TGCGCCAGCAGCTTGGGCCCGACAGGGGACACCGGGGAGCTGTTTTTT. Translated: CASSLGPTGDTGELFF. Filled out from reference TRBV5-1 and TRBJ2-2, the complete variable domain reads KAGVTQTPRYLIKTRGQQVTLSCSPISGHRSVSWYQQTPGQGLQFLFEYFSETQRNKGNFPGRFSGRQFSNSRSEMNVSTLELGDSALYLCASSLGPTGDTGELFFGEGSRLTVL.

The J gene is TRBJ2-3, the V gene TRBV9; 13 bases agree with TRBD2. CDR3 size: 17 residues. CDR1 SGDLS and CDR2 YYNGEE come from the germline V gene. Trimming cost V 3 bases and J 5 bases; bases outside gene matches: 9. The CDR3 protein is CASSAPGTSGVVDTQYF. The CDR3 bases are TGTGCCAGCAGCGCTCCCGGGACTAGCGGGGTTGTAGATACGCAGTATTTT.